What follows are 20 T cell receptor beta chains derived from one specimen sequenced in a study of blood T cell repertoires in COVID-19. Data came from immunoSEQ multiplex PCR; TCRdb stores just in-frame clones and leaves some out. The table records approximately 130,000 clones, approximately 86% of them present only once. Sequencing was carried out using PBMCs or T cells enriched from blood (not recorded which). Receptor source: a woman aged 50 to 60 who had recovered from COVID-19.

The V call is TRBV15, the J call TRBJ1-3; no clear D gene. CDR3 length: 13 residues. V lost 4 bases to trimming and J lost 0 bases, with 4 bases between them. Germline CDR1 and CDR2: LNHNV and YYDKDF (reference sequence). This CDR3 is CATSTISGNTIYF. For the CDR3, the DNA is TGTGCCACCAGCACCATCTCTGGAAACACCATATATTTT. The whole variable domain, remainder taken from reference TRBV15 and TRBJ1-3, is DAMVIQNPRYQVTQFGKPVTLSCSQTLNHNVMYWYQQKSSQAPKLLFHYYDKDFNNEADTPDNFQSRRPNTSFCFLDIRSPGLGDTAMYLCATSTISGNTIYFGEGSWLTVV.

The chain couples TRBV7-8 to TRBJ1-6, with 10 bases lining up with TRBD1. Unmatched junction bases numbered 7, after V lost 5 bases and J lost 3 bases. The CDR3 consists of 17 residues. CDR1 is SGHVS and CDR2 is FQNEAQ in the germline V gene. In DNA, the CDR3 is TGTGCCAGCAGCAGCCCGGGACAGGGGAACTATAATTCACCCCTCCACTTT. It codes for CASSSPGQGNYNSPLHF.

V usage is TRBV10-2 and J usage is TRBJ1-6; D call uncertain. CDR3 size: 14 residues. The V and J ends lost 2 bases and 6 bases respectively, with 8 bases between them. Germline loops: CDR1 WSHSY, CDR2 SAAADI. CDR3 sequence: CASSEGTGNSPLHF. The DNA of the CDR3 is TGCGCCAGCAGTGAGGGAACGGGTAATTCACCCCTCCACTTT.

The chain has TRBV6-5 and TRBJ2-7; no firm D call. In germline, CDR1 is MNHEY, CDR2 SVGAGI. The CDR3 has 15 residues. Trimming took off 6 bases at V and 7 bases at J, with 22 bases between the two ends. The CDR3 region has the DNA TGTGCCAGCAGACCCTCCCCAACTCCGATATGGGAGCAGTACTTC. Its translation is CASRPSPTPIWEQYF.

The chain couples TRBV7-8 to TRBJ2-5; TRBD1 matches 7 bases. The V gene end was trimmed by 6 bases and the J gene end by 3 bases; junction bases not matched to a gene: 10. CDR1 and CDR2 (germline): SGHVS, FQNEAQ. The CDR3 extends over 15 amino acids. In nucleotides, the CDR3 is TGTGCCAGCAGACAGCCCGGGACAGAAAAAGAGACCCAGTACTTC. This encodes CASRQPGTEKETQYF.

Turning to this clone: At one boundary the junction diverges from the germline segment, which might be a read error. The rearrangement uses TRBV15 and TRBJ2-1; 11 bases agree with TRBD2. The length of the CDR3 is 14 residues. Germline V gene data show CDR1 as LNHNV and CDR2 as YYDKDF (reference sequence). CDR3 DNA sequence: TGTGCCACCAGCCGAGATAGCGGGGGGGCTGAGCAGTTCTTC. It is translated as CATSRDSGGAEQFF.

CDR3 residues: CAISANSGQYSNQPQHF. The CDR3 nucleotides are TGTGCCATCAGTGCGAATTCAGGACAGTATAGCAATCAGCCCCAGCATTTT. This chain connects TRBV10-3 to TRBJ1-5, with D perhaps matching TRBD1 (6 bases). Germline assignment: CDR1 ENHRY and CDR2 SYGVKD. V lost 4 bases and J lost 0, with 16 bases in between. The CDR3 has 17 amino acids.

Only one count was recorded for this clone. The chain joins TRBV11-3 to TRBJ2-5, with 7 bases fitting TRBD2. Germline V CDR1 and CDR2: SGHNT, YENEEA. The trim removed 4 bases at V and 2 bases at J, leaving 4 bases unmatched. This CDR3 spans 14 amino acids. The CDR3 protein is CASSSGGRQETQYF. DNA for the CDR3: TGTGCCAGCAGCTCCGGGGGGAGGCAAGAGACCCAGTACTTC.

The chain links TRBV12-3 or TRBV12-4 to TRBJ1-6, with D possibly being TRBD1 (5 bases). V shed 6 bases and J shed 16 bases, with 19 bases lying between them. CDR3 length: 13 residues. CDR3 DNA: TGTGCCAGCAGCTCCGGGGGTAGTAGGCCACTCCACTTT. Its translation: CASSSGGSRPLHF.

The rearrangement uses TRBV4-3 and TRBJ1-2; perhaps TRBD1 as D (6 bases). V was clipped by 1 base and J by 6 bases, with 15 bases between them. This CDR3 spans 15 amino acids. Looked up from germline, CDR1 is LGHNA and CDR2 is YSLEER. In DNA, the CDR3 is TGCGCCAGCAGCCAAGTTGGCCAGGGGCGAGATGGCTACACCTTC. As protein: CASSQVGQGRDGYTF.

The chain has TRBV3-1 (or the pseudogene TRBV3-2) and TRBJ2-3, with a possible D match to TRBD2 (6 bases). Trimming took 1 base from V and 2 from J, leaving 13 bases between them. CDR3 length equals 16 residues. Germline V gene data show CDR1 as LGHDT and CDR2 as YNNKEL (reference sequence). CDR3 amino acids: CASSQGTSPTTDTQYF. The DNA of the CDR3 is TGTGCCAGCAGCCAAGGCACTAGCCCAACCACAGATACGCAGTATTTT.

The J gene is TRBJ1-1, the V gene TRBV4-1; no clear D gene. Deletions cut 2 bases from V and 4 bases from J, with 14 bases between. The germline CDR1 and CDR2 sequences are MGHRA and YSYEKL. The length of the CDR3 is 15 residues. Written as DNA, the CDR3 is TGCGCCAGCAGCCAACCCGGCGGAGCCGGCACTGAAGCTTTCTTT. This sequence encodes CASSQPGGAGTEAFF.

This chain connects TRBV3-1 (or the pseudogene TRBV3-2) to TRBJ1-3, with D unresolved. Germline V gives CDR1 LGHDT, CDR2 YNNKEL (reference sequence). V was shortened by 4 bases and J by 3 bases, with 7 bases between the two germline ends. The CDR3 sequence is 13 residues long. The CDR3 sequence: CASSLSLGNTIYF. Written as DNA, the CDR3 is TGTGCCAGCAGCCTTAGCCTTGGAAACACCATATATTTT.

V is TRBV3-1 (or the pseudogene TRBV3-2) and J is TRBJ2-7; D gene uncertain. Germline V gene data show CDR1 as LGHDT and CDR2 as YNNKEL (reference sequence). CDR3 size: 14 residues. V was pared by 2 bases and J by 6 bases, with 14 bases between. The CDR3: CASSQLGRPLEQYF. CDR3 sequence (DNA): TGTGCCAGCAGCCAACTGGGCAGACCCCTCGAGCAGTACTTC.

This clone was observed a handful of times. The V and J genes are TRBV5-6 and TRBJ1-1, with D possibly TRBD1 on 6 matching bases. V was pared by 4 bases and J by 5 bases, with 15 bases between. CDR3 size: 14 residues. CDR1 is SGHDT and CDR2 is YYEEEE in the germline V gene. The CDR3 nucleotides read TGTGCCAGCAGCGCTTACAGGGTTAGGACTGAAGCTTTCTTT. Encoded protein: CASSAYRVRTEAFF.

V is TRBV7-2 and J is TRBJ1-2; D ambiguous. The CDR3 has 17 amino acids. Germline V CDR1 and CDR2: SGHTA, FQGNSA. V lost 0 bases and J 8 bases, leaving 22 bases between the germline ends. CDR3 in amino acids: CASSLASSSPASRGYTF. The DNA of the CDR3 is TGTGCCAGCAGCTTAGCTAGCAGTAGTCCCGCGTCTAGGGGCTACACCTTC.

The rearrangement uses TRBV3-1 (or the pseudogene TRBV3-2) and TRBJ2-5, with TRBD2 identical over 16 bases. Unmatched junction bases numbered 12, after V lost 3 bases and J lost 5 bases. CDR3 length: 19 residues. CDR1 LGHDT and CDR2 YNNKEL come from the germline V gene (reference sequence). In DNA, the CDR3 is TGTGCCAGCAGCCAGGAAGGGACTAGCGGGGGGGCTTCTGATGAGACCCAGTACTTC. Translated: CASSQEGTSGGASDETQYF.

The J gene is TRBJ2-7, the V gene TRBV27; D is ambiguous. The CDR3 spans 13 residues. Trimming removed 6 bases from V and 3 bases from J, with 12 bases in between. The germline V gene encodes CDR1 MNHEY and CDR2 SMNVEV (reference sequence). The CDR3 bases are TGTGCCAGCAGCAACAAGGCGGTCTACGAGCAGTACTTC. Protein sequence: CASSNKAVYEQYF.

The gene calls are TRBV4-2 and TRBJ2-3, with TRBD1 identical over 9 bases. The CDR3 has 19 residues. The germline V gene encodes CDR1 LGHNA and CDR2 YNFKEQ. After removal of 3 bases from V and 0 bases from J, the junction contained 13 bases not matched to a gene. This CDR3 is CASSQKMTSGTGSTDTQYF. CDR3 coding DNA: TGTGCCAGCAGCCAGAAAATGACGTCCGGGACAGGGAGCACAGATACGCAGTATTTT.

The J gene is TRBJ2-7, the V gene TRBV7-9; 8 nucleotides agree with TRBD1. Germline V gives CDR1 SEHNR, CDR2 FQNEAQ (reference sequence). This CDR3 comprises 14 residues. Trimming took 6 bases from V and 0 from J; bases not matched to a gene: 4. CDR3 region: CASSHGQGSYEQYF. The CDR3 DNA reads as TGTGCCAGCAGTCACGGACAGGGCTCCTACGAGCAGTACTTC.